One and the same sample provided the 28 T cell receptor beta chains below, sequenced in a study of T cells expressing NK-cell markers. No DNA is given; TCRdb re-called the 5' RACE reads and lists each CDR3 protein once. The ten top clones account for 7.3%, within a sample of roughly 430,000 distinct CDR3 sequences. Sequenced material: blood T cells: a sorted CD56 or NKG2C T cell subset, CD4+ or CD8+ T cells, or bulk PBMC T cells (not recorded which). These TCRs come from a woman between 18 and 70 years old in good health.

The rearrangement joins TRBV6-6 to TRBJ2-1. The CDR3 is 12 residues long. The germline V gene encodes CDR1 MNHNY and CDR2 SVGAGI (reference sequence). CDR3 region: CASSYSLDEQFF.

The rearrangement joins TRBV4-3 to TRBJ1-4; as DNA is missing, the TRBD1 call by TCRdb cannot be tested. Per the germline V gene, CDR1 is LGHNA and CDR2 is YSLEER. This CDR3 is built from 14 residues. The CDR3 sequence is CASSHQGVGEKLFF.

The CDR3 protein is CASSQEGTVSNSPLHF. J is TRBJ1-6 and V is TRBV4-3; no DNA is available, so the TRBD1 call from TCRdb remains unchecked. CDR3 length equals 16 residues. Germline assignment: CDR1 LGHNA and CDR2 YSLEER.

This chain joins TRBV29-1 and TRBJ1-1. The CDR3 runs to 13 residues. Germline lookup yields CDR1 SQVTM and CDR2 ANQGSEA. The CDR3 sequence: CSVVGPRNTEAFF.

The chain carries TRBV7-9 and TRBJ2-3; TCRdb selects TRBD1, and the lack of DNA leaves this call unchecked. The CDR3 is made up of 16 amino acids. CDR1 SEHNR and CDR2 FQNEAQ come from the germline V gene (reference sequence). The chain's CDR3 is CASSSWTGSSTDTQYF. The whole variable domain, remainder taken from reference TRBV7-9 and TRBJ2-3, is DTGVSQNPRHKITKRGQNVTFRCDPISEHNRLYWYRQTLGQGPEFLTYFQNEAQLEKSRLLSDRFSAERPKGSFSTLEIQRTEQGDSAMYLCASSSWTGSSTDTQYFGPGTRLTVL.

The chain recombines TRBV7-2 with TRBJ2-2; absent DNA, TCRdb's TRBD1 call cannot be checked. Germline V CDR1 and CDR2: SGHTA, FQGNSA. The length of the CDR3 is 15 residues. The CDR3 sequence: CASSLARGLSGELFF.

The chain recombines TRBV20-1 with TRBJ1-1; TCRdb lists TRBD1, though no DNA is available to test this call. The CDR3 is 14 amino acids. The germline V gene encodes CDR1 DFQATT and CDR2 SNEGSKA (reference sequence). The CDR3: CSARKQGANTEAFF.

The rearrangement joins TRBV6-6 to TRBJ2-3; the TCRdb D gene call, TRBD2, has no DNA to confirm it. The CDR3 covers 12 residues. Germline-derived CDR1 and CDR2 are MNHNY and SVGAGI (reference sequence). CDR3: CAARDFTDTQYF.

V usage is TRBV20-1 and J usage is TRBJ2-3; the TRBD1 assignment by TCRdb is unverifiable without DNA. The germline CDR1 and CDR2 sequences are DFQATT and SNEGSKA (reference sequence). The CDR3 runs 15 residues. This chain's CDR3 is CSARATRGLADTQYF.

This chain joins TRBV5-5 and TRBJ2-1; TCRdb names TRBD2, which stays unverified in the absence of DNA. In germline, CDR1 is SGHKS, CDR2 YYEKEE (reference sequence). The CDR3 is 14 residues long. CDR3 region: CASSRSGMYNEQFF.

The rearrangement links TRBV27 to TRBJ2-1; without DNA, the TCRdb call of TRBD2 cannot be checked. CDR3 length: 14 amino acids. Germline V gives CDR1 MNHEY, CDR2 SMNVEV (reference sequence). The CDR3 spells CASSFGGRYNEQFF.

The V call is TRBV20-1, the J call TRBJ2-5. Germline CDR1 DFQATT, CDR2 SNEGSKA (reference sequence). The CDR3 has 13 amino acids. CDR3 region: CSARNEVVETQYF.

V is TRBV12-3 or TRBV12-4 and J is TRBJ2-4; without DNA, the TCRdb call of TRBD2 cannot be checked. The CDR3 loop spans 14 amino acids. The CDR3 region is CASSFGRAKNIQYF.

The chain combines TRBV28 with TRBJ2-5. Germline CDR1 MDHEN, CDR2 SYDVKM. This CDR3 is 14 amino acids long. This CDR3 reads CASTRTMWGETQYF.

V usage is TRBV20-1 and J usage is TRBJ2-7. CDR3 length equals 14 residues. Germline V gene lookup returns CDR1 DFQATT and CDR2 SNEGSKA (reference sequence). The CDR3 protein is CSARDRVGGYEQYF.

The chain is built from TRBV5-1 and TRBJ2-1; TCRdb calls TRBD1, which cannot be checked without DNA. Looked up from germline, CDR1 is SGHRS and CDR2 is YFSETQ. This CDR3 spans 16 amino acids. The CDR3 is CASSTGQGVSYNEQFF. The full variable domain, with the rest looked up from reference TRBV5-1 and TRBJ2-1, is KAGVTQTPRYLIKTRGQQVTLSCSPISGHRSVSWYQQTPGQGLQFLFEYFSETQRNKGNFPGRFSGRQFSNSRSEMNVSTLELGDSALYLCASSTGQGVSYNEQFFGPGTRLTVL.

CDR3 region: CASSLAYGNTIYF. The J gene is TRBJ1-3, the V gene TRBV12-3 or TRBV12-4. This CDR3 has 13 residues.

The chain couples TRBV7-2 to TRBJ2-4; the TCRdb D gene call, TRBD1, has no DNA to confirm it. The germline CDR1 and CDR2 sequences are SGHTA and FQGNSA. The CDR3 runs to 16 residues. CDR3 protein: CASSLVGGRGKNIQYF.

The V call is TRBV7-9, the J call TRBJ2-3; TCRdb selects TRBD1, and the lack of DNA leaves this call unchecked. Looked up from germline, CDR1 is SEHNR and CDR2 is FQNEAQ (reference sequence). The CDR3 is 15 residues long. CDR3 residues: CASSLSGDVTDTQYF.

This chain joins TRBV7-2 and TRBJ2-1; the TRBD2 assignment by TCRdb is unverifiable without DNA. Per the germline V gene, CDR1 is SGHTA and CDR2 is FQGNSA. The CDR3 sequence is 13 residues long. CDR3 loop: CASSLPGPDEQFF.

This chain connects TRBV25-1 to TRBJ1-5. The CDR3 runs 19 residues. The germline gives CDR1 MGHDK, CDR2 SYGVNS. This chain's CDR3 is CASSPIGSSKAYSNQPQHF.

The rearrangement joins TRBV6-4 to TRBJ2-2. CDR1 is MRHNA, CDR2 SNTAGT, per germline. The CDR3 is 14 amino acids. This CDR3 reads CASSARGTTGELFF.

The chain joins TRBV12-3 or TRBV12-4 to TRBJ2-1; the TRBD1 assignment by TCRdb is unverifiable without DNA. This CDR3 spans 13 amino acids. CDR3 in amino acids: CASTRTGYNEQFF.

CDR3 in amino acids: CASVKTPGTGGHEQFF. The chain employs TRBV19 and TRBJ2-1; TCRdb reports TRBD1, a call that lacks DNA to check it against. This CDR3 region has 16 residues. Germline-derived CDR1 and CDR2 are LNHDA and SQIVND (reference sequence).

V and J are TRBV6-1 and TRBJ1-4. The V gene's germline CDR1 is MNHNS and CDR2 SASEGT. The CDR3 consists of 16 residues. CDR3 protein: CASSQFDLEANEKLFF.

V gene TRBV25-1 combines with J gene TRBJ1-5; TCRdb's D call of TRBD1 is untestable without DNA. Germline V gene data show CDR1 as MGHDK and CDR2 as SYGVNS. The CDR3 runs to 14 residues. The CDR3 sequence is CASSPDRVDQPQHF.

This chain uses TRBV12-3 or TRBV12-4 with TRBJ2-5; TCRdb calls TRBD2, which cannot be checked without DNA. The CDR3 spans 14 residues. Here the CDR3 reads CASKMGLEKETQYF.

This chain links TRBV3-1 with TRBJ1-4; the D gene TCRdb calls, TRBD1, cannot be checked with no DNA. CDR1 is LGHDT, CDR2 YNNKEL, per germline (reference sequence). This CDR3 has 11 amino acids. The CDR3 spells CASSQGAKLFF.